This is a list of T cell receptor beta chains from one sample in a study of blood T cell repertoires in COVID-19. The repertoire was sequenced with immunoSEQ multiplex PCR; TCRdb's copy has only in-frame clones and lacks some. Of some 65,000 clones in the sample, around 80% were seen once. Sequencing was performed on peripheral blood. These receptors came from a woman in her 70s with acute or convalescent COVID-19. The CDR3 runs from the conserved cysteine through the conserved F or W. A D gene is named only where the DNA matches it firmly. The size entry is marked missing in some rows and otherwise reads once, few, many or a size class.

j_call v_call clone_size d_call cdr3_aa cdr3_nt
TRBJ1-3 TRBV27 few . CASTQGFGNTIYF TGTGCCAGCACACAGGGATTTGGAAACACCATATATTTT
TRBJ2-4 TRBV10-1 . . CASALGALAKNIQYF TGCGCCAGCGCGTTGGGGGCACTAGCCAAAAACATTCAGTACTTC
TRBJ1-2 TRBV21-1 . . CASSSPAGLDGYTF TGTGCCAGCAGCAGCCCTGCCGGGTTGGATGGCTACACCTTC
TRBJ1-5 TRBV18 . . CASSPPGQGSQPQHF TGTGCCAGCTCACCACCCGGGCAGGGCAGTCAGCCCCAGCATTTT
TRBJ2-1 TRBV3-1/TRBV3-2 . TRBD1 CASSQKWAQGTGDNEQFF TGTGCCAGCAGCCAAAAGTGGGCCCAGGGGACAGGGGACAATGAGCAGTTCTTC
TRBJ2-7 TRBV2 . . CASSDATVYEQYF TGTGCCAGCAGTGACGCGACAGTCTACGAGCAGTACTTC
TRBJ1-3 TRBV5-1 . . CASSLALGNTIYF TGCGCCAGCAGCTTGGCCTTAGGAAACACCATATATTTT
TRBJ2-3 TRBV5-1 . TRBD2 CASSSGAGGGTDTQYF TGCGCCAGCAGCTCCGGAGCGGGGGGTGGCACAGATACGCAGTATTTT
TRBJ1-2 TRBV29-1 . . CSVGAEIQKPYGYTF TGCAGCGTTGGGGCCGAAATTCAGAAACCCTATGGCTACACCTTC
TRBJ2-7 TRBV19 . . CASTREAAGIYEQYF TGTGCCAGTACCAGAGAGGCGGCGGGTATCTACGAGCAGTACTTC
TRBJ1-4 TRBV2 . . CASSRDRSGLNEKLFF TGTGCCAGCAGCAGAGACCGAAGTGGGCTCAATGAAAAACTGTTTTTT
TRBJ1-2 TRBV5-1 once . CASSLDGGAGYGYTF TGCGCCAGCAGCTTGGACGGGGGGGCTGGCTATGGCTACACCTTC
TRBJ2-7 TRBV15 . . CATSRGFLNEQYF TGTGCCACCAGCAGGGGCTTTCTTAACGAGCAGTACTTC
TRBJ2-5 TRBV6-5 once TRBD1 CASSRDRVEETQYF TGTGCCAGCAGTCGGGACAGGGTCGAAGAGACCCAGTACTTC
TRBJ1-6 TRBV28 . TRBD1 CASSRAGTADSPLHF TGTGCCAGCAGTCGAGCCGGGACAGCGGATTCACCCCTCCACTTT
TRBJ1-4 TRBV5-8 . . CASSFRVGLYEKLFF TGTGCCAGCAGCTTCCGGGTGGGTCTCTATGAAAAACTGTTTTTT
TRBJ1-2 TRBV19 . . CASSISWGLRDGYTF TGTGCCAGTAGTATCTCCTGGGGGCTTAGGGATGGCTACACCTTC
TRBJ2-3 TRBV4-1 . TRBD2 CASRPIISGGASDTQYF TGCGCCAGCAGACCTATAATTAGCGGGGGGGCCTCAGATACGCAGTATTTT
TRBJ2-5 TRBV6-2/TRBV6-3 . . CASSPRTQIIETQYF TGTGCCAGCAGCCCCCGGACTCAGATTATAGAGACCCAGTACTTC
TRBJ2-5 TRBV5-6 . TRBD1 CASSPRRQGQETQYF TGTGCCAGCAGCCCGCGACGACAGGGCCAAGAGACCCAGTACTTC
TRBJ2-3 TRBV20-1 . TRBD2 CSASHSSGGTDTQYF TGCAGTGCTAGTCACTCGAGCGGGGGCACAGATACGCAGTATTTT
TRBJ2-3 TRBV9 . . CASGGLSTDTQYF TGTGCCAGCGGAGGACTCAGCACAGATACGCAGTATTTT